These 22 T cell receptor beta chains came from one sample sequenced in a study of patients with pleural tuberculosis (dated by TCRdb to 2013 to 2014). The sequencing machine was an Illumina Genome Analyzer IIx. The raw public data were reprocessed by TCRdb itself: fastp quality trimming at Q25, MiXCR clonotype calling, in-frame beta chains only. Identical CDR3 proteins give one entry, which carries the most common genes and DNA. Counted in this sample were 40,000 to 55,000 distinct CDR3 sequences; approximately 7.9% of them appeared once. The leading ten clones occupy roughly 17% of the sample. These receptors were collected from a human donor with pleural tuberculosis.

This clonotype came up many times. As DNA, the CDR3 is TGTGCCAGCAGTCCTCATCCGGGACAGGGAACTGGAAACACCATATATTTT. The encoded protein is CASSPHPGQGTGNTIYF. This chain uses TRBV12-3 or TRBV12-4 with TRBJ1-3; 9 bases agree with TRBD1. The CDR3 consists of 17 residues. V shed 5 bases and J 2 bases; nucleotides not matched to a gene: 10.

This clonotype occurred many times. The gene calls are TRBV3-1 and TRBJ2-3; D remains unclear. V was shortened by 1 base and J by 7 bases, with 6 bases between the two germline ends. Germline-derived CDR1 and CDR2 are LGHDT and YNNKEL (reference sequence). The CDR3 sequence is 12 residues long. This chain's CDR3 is CASSQVMHTQYF. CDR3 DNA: TGTGCCAGCAGCCAAGTAATGCATACGCAGTATTTT.

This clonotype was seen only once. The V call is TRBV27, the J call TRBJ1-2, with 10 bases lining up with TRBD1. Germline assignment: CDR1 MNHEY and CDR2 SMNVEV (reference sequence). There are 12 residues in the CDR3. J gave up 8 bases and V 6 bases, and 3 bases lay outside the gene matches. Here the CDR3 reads CASRDRGLGYTF. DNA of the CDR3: TGTGCCAGCAGGGACAGGGGGTTAGGCTACACCTTC.

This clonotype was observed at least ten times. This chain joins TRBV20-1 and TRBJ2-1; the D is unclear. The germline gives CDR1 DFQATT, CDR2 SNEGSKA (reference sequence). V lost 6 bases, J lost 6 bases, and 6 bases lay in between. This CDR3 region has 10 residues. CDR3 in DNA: TGCAGTGCATATAGCAATGAGCAGTTCTTC. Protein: CSAYSNEQFF.

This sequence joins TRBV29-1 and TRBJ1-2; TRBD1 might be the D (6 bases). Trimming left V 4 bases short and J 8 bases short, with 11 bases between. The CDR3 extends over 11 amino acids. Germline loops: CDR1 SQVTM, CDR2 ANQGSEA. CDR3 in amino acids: CSVGGPLGYTF. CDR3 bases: TGCAGCGTTGGGGGGCCTCTGGGCTACACCTTC.

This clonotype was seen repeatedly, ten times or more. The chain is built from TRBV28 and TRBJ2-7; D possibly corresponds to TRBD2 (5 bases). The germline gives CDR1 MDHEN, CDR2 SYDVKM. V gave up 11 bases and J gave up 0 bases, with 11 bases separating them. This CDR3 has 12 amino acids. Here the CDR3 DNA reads TGTGCCGTACACGGGGACTCCTACGAGCAGTACTTC. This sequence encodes CAVHGDSYEQYF. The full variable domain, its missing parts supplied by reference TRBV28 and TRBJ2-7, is DVKVTQSSRYLVKRTGEKVFLECVQDMDHENMFWYRQDPGLGLRLIYFSYDVKMKEKGDIPEGYSVSREKKERFSLILESASTNQTSMYLCAVHGDSYEQYFGPGTRLTVT.

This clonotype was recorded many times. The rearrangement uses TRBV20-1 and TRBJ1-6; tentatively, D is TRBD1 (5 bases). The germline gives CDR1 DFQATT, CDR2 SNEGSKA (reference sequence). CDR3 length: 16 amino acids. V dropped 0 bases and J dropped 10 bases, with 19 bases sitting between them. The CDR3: CSARDPGTGWGSPLHF. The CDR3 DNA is TGCAGTGCTAGAGATCCTGGGACCGGGTGGGGATCACCCCTCCACTTT.

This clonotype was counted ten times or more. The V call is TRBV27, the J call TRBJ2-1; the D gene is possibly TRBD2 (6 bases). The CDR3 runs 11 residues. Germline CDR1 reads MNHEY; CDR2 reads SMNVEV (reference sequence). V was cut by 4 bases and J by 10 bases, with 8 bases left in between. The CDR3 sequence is CASSWAGEQFF. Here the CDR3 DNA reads TGTGCCAGCAGTTGGGCGGGGGAGCAGTTCTTC.

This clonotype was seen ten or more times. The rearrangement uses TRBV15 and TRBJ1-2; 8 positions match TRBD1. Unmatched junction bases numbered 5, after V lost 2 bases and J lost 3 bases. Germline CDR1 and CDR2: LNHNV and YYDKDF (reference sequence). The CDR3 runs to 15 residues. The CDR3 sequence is CATSRNTGGYYGYTF. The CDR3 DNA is TGTGCCACCAGCAGAAATACAGGGGGATACTATGGCTACACCTTC. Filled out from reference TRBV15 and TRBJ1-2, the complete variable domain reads DAMVIQNPRYQVTQFGKPVTLSCSQTLNHNVMYWYQQKSSQAPKLLFHYYDKDFNNEADTPDNFQSRRPNTSFCFLDIRSPGLGDTAMYLCATSRNTGGYYGYTFGSGTRLTVV.

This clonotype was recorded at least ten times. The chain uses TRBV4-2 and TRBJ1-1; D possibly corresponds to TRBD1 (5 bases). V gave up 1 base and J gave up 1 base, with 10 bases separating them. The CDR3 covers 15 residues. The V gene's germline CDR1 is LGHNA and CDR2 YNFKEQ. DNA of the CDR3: TGTGCCAGCAGCCAAGGGGGACGGAGGAACACTGAAGCTTTCTTT. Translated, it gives CASSQGGRRNTEAFF.

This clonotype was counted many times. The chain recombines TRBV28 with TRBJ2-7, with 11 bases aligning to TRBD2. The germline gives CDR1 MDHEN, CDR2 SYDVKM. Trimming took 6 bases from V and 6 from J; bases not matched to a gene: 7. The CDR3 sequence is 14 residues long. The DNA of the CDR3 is TGTGCCAGCAGCACTAGCGGGAGAGGAGGCGAGCAGTACTTC. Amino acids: CASSTSGRGGEQYF.

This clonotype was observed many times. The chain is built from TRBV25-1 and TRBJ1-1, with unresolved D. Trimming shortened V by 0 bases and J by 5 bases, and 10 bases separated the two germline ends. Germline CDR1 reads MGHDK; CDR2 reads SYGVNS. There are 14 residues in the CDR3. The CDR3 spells CASSEYKSGTEAFF. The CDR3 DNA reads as TGTGCCAGCAGTGAATATAAGAGTGGGACTGAAGCTTTCTTT.

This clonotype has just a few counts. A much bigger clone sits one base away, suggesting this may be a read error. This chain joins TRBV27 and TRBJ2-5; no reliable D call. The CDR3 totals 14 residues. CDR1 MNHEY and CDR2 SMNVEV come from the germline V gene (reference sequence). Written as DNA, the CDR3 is TGTGCCAGCGGTTTACGTGGCAGGAAAGAGACCCAGTACTTC. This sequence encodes CASGLRGRKETQYF.

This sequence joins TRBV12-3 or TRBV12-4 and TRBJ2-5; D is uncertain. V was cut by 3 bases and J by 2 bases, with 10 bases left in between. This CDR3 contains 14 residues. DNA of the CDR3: TGTGCCAGCAGTTTCTTGGCAGCACAAGAGACCCAGTACTTC. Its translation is CASSFLAAQETQYF.

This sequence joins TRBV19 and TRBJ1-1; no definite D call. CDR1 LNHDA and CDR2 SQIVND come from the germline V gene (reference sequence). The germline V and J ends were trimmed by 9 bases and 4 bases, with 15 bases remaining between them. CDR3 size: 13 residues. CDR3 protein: CASSSGVGTEAFF. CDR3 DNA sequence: TGTGCCAGCAGCAGCGGAGTCGGCACTGAAGCTTTCTTT.

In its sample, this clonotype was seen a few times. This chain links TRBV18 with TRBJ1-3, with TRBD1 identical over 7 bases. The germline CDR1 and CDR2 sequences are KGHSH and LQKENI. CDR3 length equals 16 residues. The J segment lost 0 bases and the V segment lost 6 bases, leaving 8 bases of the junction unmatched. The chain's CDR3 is CASSRRQGNSGNTIYF. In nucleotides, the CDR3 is TGTGCCAGCTCCCGAAGACAGGGCAACTCTGGAAACACCATATATTTT.

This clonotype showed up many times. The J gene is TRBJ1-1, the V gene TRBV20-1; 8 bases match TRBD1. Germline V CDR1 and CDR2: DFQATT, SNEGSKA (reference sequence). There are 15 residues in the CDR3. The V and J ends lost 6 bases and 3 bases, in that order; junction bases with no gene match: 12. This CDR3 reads CSARTGSVPDTEAFF. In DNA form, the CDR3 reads TGCAGTGCAAGGACAGGGTCAGTTCCGGACACTGAAGCTTTCTTT.

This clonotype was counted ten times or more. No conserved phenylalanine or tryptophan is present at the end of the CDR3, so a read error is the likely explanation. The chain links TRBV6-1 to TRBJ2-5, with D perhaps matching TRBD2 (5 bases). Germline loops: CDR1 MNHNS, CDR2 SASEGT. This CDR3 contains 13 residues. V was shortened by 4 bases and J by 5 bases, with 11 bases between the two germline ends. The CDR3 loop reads CASSVTRLETQYL. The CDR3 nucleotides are TGTGCCAGCAGTGTTACTAGGTTGGAGACCCAGTACCTC.

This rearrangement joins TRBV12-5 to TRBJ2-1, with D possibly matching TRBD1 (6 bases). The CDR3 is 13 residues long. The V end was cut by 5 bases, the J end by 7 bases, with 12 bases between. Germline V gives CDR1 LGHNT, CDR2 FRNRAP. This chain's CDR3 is CASGTDRTNEQFF. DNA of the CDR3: TGTGCTAGTGGTACCGACAGGACTAATGAGCAGTTCTTC.

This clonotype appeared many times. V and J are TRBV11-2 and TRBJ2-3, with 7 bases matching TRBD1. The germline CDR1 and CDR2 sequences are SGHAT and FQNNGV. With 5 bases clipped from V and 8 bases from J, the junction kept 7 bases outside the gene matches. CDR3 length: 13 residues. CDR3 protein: CASSPEGARTQYF. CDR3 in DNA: TGTGCCAGCAGCCCCGAGGGGGCCCGTACGCAGTATTTT.

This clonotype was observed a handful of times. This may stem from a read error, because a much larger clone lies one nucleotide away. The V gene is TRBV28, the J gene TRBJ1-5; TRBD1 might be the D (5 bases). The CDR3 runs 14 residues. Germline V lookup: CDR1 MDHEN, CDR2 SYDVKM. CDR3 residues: CAGSWGGSNQPQHF. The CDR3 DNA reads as TGTGCCGGCAGCTGGGGGGGTAGCAATCAGCCCCAGCATTTT.

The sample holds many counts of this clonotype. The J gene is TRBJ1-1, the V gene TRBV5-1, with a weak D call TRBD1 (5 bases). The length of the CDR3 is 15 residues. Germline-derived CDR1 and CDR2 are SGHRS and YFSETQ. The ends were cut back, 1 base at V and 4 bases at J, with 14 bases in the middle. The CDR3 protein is CASSLLSTGGTEAFF. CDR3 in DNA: TGCGCCAGCAGCTTGCTGAGTACGGGGGGCACTGAAGCTTTCTTT.